What follows are 2 T cell receptor beta chains derived from one specimen sequenced in a study of radiotherapy plus CTLA-4 blockade in lung cancer. Sequencing used immunoSEQ multiplex PCR; TCRdb keeps in-frame clones, though not all of them. This sample yields roughly 110,000 clones, of which roughly 80% are seen a single time; about 3.3% belongs to the top ten. This material consisted of peripheral blood, taken from a patient treated with radiotherapy plus ipilimumab. The receptors originated from a human donor with non-small cell lung cancer that progressed on radiotherapy plus ipilimumab. Some clones in this sample may be carry-over from other donors' samples.

The chain employs TRBV5-1 and TRBJ2-1; D call uncertain. The V end lost 3 bases, the J end lost 7 bases, and 8 bases lay between the germline ends. The germline V gene encodes CDR1 SGHRS and CDR2 YFSETQ. CDR3 length: 12 residues. CDR3 amino acids: CASSSYTNEQFF. The CDR3 coding sequence is TGCGCCAGCAGCTCCTACACGAATGAGCAGTTCTTC.

The chain links TRBV7-2 to TRBJ2-3, with TRBD2 matching over 10 bases. CDR1 and CDR2 from the germline V gene are SGHTA and FQGNSA. The CDR3 is 14 residues long. The J segment lost 10 bases and the V segment lost 5 bases, leaving 9 bases of the junction unmatched. CDR3 amino acids: CASSAGLAVDSQYF. The CDR3 DNA is TGTGCCAGCAGCGCAGGACTAGCGGTTGATTCGCAGTATTTT.